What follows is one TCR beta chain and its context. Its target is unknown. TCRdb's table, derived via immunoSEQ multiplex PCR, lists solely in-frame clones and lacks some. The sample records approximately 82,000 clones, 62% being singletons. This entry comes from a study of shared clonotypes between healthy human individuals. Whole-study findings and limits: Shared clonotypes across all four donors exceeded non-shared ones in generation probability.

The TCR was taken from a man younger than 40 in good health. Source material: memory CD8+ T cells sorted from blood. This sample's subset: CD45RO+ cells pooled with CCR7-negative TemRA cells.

CDR3 amino acids: CATSREQGSGANVLTF. The CDR3 region has the DNA TGTGCCACCAGCAGAGAACAGGGCTCTGGGGCCAACGTCCTGACTTTC. The rearrangement joins TRBV15 to TRBJ2-6; possibly TRBD1 for D (6 bases). The CDR3 consists of 16 residues. V dropped 0 bases and J dropped 0 bases, with 6 bases sitting between them. Germline CDR1 and CDR2: LNHNV and YYDKDF (reference sequence).